This T cell receptor beta chain originates from a study of T cell clonotyping in hematopoietic cell transplantation. V was clipped by 8 bases and J by 11 bases, with 16 bases between them. The CDR3 is made up of 12 amino acids. The V gene's germline CDR1 is MNHNS and CDR2 SASEGT. Study observations and caveats: After transplant, recipient diversity fell while pathologically expanded clonotypes grew through day 180. CD4 and CD8 repertoire contributions could not be separated without sorting.

The method was immunoSEQ multiplex PCR; TCRdb's version includes in-frame clones alone and lacks a portion of them. The sample includes approximately 5,100 clones, about 90% of them seen just once. The count of this clone is one. The target antigen is unknown. The sequencing sample was made of peripheral blood mononuclear cells. The sequence was obtained from a man in his forties in good health. Some clones in this sample may be carry-over from other donors' samples. The chain uses TRBV6-1 and TRBJ1-3, with no clear D. This chain's CDR3 is CASSLWPAAIYF. The CDR3 region has the DNA TGTGCCAGCTCCCTCTGGCCGGCCGCCATATATTTT.